A selection of T cell receptor beta chains follows, all from one sample in a study of PD-1 blockade in classical Hodgkin lymphoma. Here immunoSEQ multiplex PCR was the method, and the copy in TCRdb shows in-frame clones only, minus some. This sample has roughly 100,000 clones, with 78% found just once. Sequenced here: peripheral blood mononuclear cells (PBMCs), sampled before the fourth cycle of nivolumab. All receptors derive from a human donor with classical Hodgkin lymphoma. The conserved cysteine and the conserved F or W are not part of the CDR3 here. The order of the fields is CDR3 protein, V gene, clone size. Size is stated for part of the rows, as once, few or many counts, or as a class when the clone is expanded.

ASTPRGEMDQPQH TRBV28 NA
ASSLDGHDEQY TRBV5-1 NA
ASSPRRTSGTRNEQF TRBV4-1 NA
ASSLEGTRYNEQF TRBV7-2 few
ASSGQGNNEQF TRBV19 NA
ASSLAGTRGTDTQY TRBV7-2 NA
ASSFRIGSYEQY TRBV5-6 few
ASSPTGTGGYGYT TRBV19 few
ASSYDTSGNTIY TRBV5-1 NA
ASSSSYTYEQY TRBV7-2 few
ASSSDRGLYNSPLH TRBV5-6 NA
AISESGGEETQY TRBV10-3 NA
ASSSPGDNYGYT TRBV28 NA